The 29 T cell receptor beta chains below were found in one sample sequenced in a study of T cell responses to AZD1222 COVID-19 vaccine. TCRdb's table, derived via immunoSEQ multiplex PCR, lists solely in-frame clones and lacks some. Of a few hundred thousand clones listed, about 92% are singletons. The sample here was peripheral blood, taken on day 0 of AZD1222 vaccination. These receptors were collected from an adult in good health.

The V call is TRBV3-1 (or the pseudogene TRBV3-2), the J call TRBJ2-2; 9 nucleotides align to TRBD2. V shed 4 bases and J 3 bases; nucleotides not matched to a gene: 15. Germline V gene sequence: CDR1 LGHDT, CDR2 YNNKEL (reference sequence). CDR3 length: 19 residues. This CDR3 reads CASSPRGGGRALDTGELFF. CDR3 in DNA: TGTGCCAGCAGCCCCAGAGGGGGCGGGAGGGCCCTAGACACCGGGGAGCTGTTTTTT.

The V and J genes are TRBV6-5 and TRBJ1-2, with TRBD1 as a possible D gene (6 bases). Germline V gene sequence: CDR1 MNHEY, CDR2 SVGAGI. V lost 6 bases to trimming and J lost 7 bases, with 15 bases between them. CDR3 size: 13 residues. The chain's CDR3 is CASRRTVVLGYTF. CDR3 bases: TGTGCCAGCAGACGGACAGTAGTTCTTGGCTACACCTTC.

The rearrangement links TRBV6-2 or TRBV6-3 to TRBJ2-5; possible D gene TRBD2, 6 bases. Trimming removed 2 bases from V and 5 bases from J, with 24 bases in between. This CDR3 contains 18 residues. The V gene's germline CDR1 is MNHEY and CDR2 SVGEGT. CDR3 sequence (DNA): TGTGCCAGCAGTTACCCGAACCTACCTGGAGGGTTTAGGGAGACCCAGTACTTC. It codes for CASSYPNLPGGFRETQYF.

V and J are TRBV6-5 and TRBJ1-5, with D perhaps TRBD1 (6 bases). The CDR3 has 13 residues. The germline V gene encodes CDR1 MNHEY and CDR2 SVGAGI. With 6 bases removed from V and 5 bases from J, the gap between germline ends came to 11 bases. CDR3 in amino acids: CASSGQFDQPQHF. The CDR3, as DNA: TGTGCCAGCAGCGGACAGTTCGATCAGCCCCAGCATTTT.

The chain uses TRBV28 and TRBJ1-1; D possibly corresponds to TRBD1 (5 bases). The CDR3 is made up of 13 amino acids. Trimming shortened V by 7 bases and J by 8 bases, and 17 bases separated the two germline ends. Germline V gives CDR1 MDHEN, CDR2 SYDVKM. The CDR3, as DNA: TGTGCCAGCATCAGAGGTGGGACGGCCGAAGCTTTCTTT. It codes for CASIRGGTAEAFF.

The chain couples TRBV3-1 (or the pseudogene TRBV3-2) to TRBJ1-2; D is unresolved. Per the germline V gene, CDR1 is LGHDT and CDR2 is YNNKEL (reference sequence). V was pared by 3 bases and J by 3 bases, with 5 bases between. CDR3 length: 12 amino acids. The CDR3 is CASSQSYYGYTF. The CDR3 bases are TGTGCCAGCAGCCAGTCCTACTATGGCTACACCTTC.

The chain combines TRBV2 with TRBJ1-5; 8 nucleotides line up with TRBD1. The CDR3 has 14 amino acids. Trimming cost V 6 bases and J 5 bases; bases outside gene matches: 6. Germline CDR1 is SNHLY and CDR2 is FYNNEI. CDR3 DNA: TGTGCCAGCAGGGCTGGACAGGGAGATCAGCCCCAGCATTTT. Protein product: CASRAGQGDQPQHF.

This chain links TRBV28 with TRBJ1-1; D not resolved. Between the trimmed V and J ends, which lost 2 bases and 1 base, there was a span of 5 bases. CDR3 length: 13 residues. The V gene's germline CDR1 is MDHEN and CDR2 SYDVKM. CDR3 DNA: TGTGCCAGCAGTTTAACGGCGAACACTGAAGCTTTCTTT. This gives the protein CASSLTANTEAFF.

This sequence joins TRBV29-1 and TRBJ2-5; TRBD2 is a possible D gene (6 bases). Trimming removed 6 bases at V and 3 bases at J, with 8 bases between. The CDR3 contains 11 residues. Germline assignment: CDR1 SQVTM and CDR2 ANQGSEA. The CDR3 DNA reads TGCAGCGTGGCTAGCGAAGAGACCCAGTACTTC. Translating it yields CSVASEETQYF.

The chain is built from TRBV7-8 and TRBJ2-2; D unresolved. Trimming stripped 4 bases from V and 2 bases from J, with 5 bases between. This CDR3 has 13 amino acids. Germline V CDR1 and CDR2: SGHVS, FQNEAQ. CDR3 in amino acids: CASSSYNTGELFF. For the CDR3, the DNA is TGTGCCAGCAGCTCATATAACACCGGGGAGCTGTTTTTT.

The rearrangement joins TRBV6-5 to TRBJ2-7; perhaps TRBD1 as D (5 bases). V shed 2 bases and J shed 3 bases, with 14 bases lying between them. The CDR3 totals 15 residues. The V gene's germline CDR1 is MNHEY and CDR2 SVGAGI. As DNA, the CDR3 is TGTGCCAGCAGTTACAGACAGTCCCCCCACTACGAGCAGTACTTC. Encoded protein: CASSYRQSPHYEQYF.

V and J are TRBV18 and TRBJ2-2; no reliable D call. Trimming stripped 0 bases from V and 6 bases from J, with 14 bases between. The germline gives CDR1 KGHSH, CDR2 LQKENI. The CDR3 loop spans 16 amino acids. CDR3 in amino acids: CASSPPKGGPPGELFF. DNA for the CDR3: TGTGCCAGCTCACCACCGAAAGGTGGCCCTCCCGGGGAGCTGTTTTTT.

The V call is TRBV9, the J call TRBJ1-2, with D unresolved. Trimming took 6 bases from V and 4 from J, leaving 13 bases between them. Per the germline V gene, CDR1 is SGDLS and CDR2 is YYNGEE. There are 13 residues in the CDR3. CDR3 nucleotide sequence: TGTGCCAGCACGGATGGGAATAGCTATGGCTACACCTTC. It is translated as CASTDGNSYGYTF.

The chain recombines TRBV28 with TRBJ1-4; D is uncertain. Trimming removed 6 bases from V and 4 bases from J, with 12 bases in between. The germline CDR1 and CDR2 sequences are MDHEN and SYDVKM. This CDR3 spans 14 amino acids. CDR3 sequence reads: CASSPPALNEKLFF. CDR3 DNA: TGTGCCAGCAGCCCACCGGCCCTTAATGAAAAACTGTTTTTT.

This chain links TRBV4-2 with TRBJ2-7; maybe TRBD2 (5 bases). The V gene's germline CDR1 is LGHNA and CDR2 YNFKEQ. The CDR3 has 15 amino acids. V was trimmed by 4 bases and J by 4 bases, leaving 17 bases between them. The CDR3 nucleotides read TGTGCCAGCAGCCCTGGGAGCGGTCGTGGGTACGAGCAGTACTTC. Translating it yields CASSPGSGRGYEQYF.

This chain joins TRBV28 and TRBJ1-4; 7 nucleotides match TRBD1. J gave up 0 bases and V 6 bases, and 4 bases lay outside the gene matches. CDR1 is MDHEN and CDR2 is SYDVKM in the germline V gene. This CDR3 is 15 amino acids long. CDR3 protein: CASSRQGTTNEKLFF. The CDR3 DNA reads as TGTGCCAGCAGCCGACAGGGAACAACTAATGAAAAACTGTTTTTT.

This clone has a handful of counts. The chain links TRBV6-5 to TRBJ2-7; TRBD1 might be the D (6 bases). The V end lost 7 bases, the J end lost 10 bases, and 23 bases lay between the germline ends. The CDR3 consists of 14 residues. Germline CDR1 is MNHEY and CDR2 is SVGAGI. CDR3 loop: CASTPAGTRSQQYF. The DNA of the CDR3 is TGTGCCAGCACCCCTGCCGGGACAAGGAGCCAACAGTACTTC.

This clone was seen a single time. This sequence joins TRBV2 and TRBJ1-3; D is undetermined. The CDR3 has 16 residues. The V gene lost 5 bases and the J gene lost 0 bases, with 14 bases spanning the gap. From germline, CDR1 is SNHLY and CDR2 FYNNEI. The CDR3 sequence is CASSPLVTISGNTIYF. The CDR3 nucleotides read TGTGCCAGCAGTCCCCTCGTGACCATCTCTGGAAACACCATATATTTT.

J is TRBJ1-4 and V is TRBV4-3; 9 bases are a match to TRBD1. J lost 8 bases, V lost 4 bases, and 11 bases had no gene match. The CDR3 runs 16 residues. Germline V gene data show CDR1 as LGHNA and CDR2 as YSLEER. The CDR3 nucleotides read TGCGCCAGCAGCCGGAATTCACAGGGGGCTGGGGAAAAACTGTTTTTT. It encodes CASSRNSQGAGEKLFF.

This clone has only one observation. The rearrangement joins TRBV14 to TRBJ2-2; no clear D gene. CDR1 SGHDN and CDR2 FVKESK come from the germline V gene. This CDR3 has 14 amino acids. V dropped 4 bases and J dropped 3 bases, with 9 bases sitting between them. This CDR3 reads CASSPPRDTGELFF. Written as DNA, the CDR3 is TGTGCCAGCAGCCCCCCTCGGGACACCGGGGAGCTGTTTTTT.

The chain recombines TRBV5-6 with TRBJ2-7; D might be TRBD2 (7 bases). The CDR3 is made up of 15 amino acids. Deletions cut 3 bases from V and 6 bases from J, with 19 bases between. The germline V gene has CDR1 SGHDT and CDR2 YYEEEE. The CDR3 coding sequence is TGTGCCAGCAGCTCACATGGCGGGGGCCAGGTCGAGCAGTACTTC. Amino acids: CASSSHGGGQVEQYF.

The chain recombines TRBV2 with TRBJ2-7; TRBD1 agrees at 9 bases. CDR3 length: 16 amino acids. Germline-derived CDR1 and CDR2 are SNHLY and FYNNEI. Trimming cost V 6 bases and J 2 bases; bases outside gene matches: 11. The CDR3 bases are TGTGCCAGCAGAAGCACTAGAAACAGGGGGCCCTACGAGCAGTACTTC. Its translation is CASRSTRNRGPYEQYF.

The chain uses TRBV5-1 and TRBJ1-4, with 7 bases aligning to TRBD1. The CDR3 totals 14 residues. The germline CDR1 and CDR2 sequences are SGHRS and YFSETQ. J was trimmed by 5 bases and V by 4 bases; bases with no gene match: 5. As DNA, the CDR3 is TGCGCCAGCAGCAAGGGACAGCTGAATGAAAAACTGTTTTTT. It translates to CASSKGQLNEKLFF.

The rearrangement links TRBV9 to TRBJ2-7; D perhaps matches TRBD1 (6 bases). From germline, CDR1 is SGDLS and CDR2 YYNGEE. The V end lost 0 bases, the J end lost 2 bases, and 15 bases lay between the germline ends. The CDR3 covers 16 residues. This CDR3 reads CASSVEGQTPTYEQYF. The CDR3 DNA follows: TGTGCCAGCAGCGTAGAAGGACAGACTCCTACCTACGAGCAGTACTTC.

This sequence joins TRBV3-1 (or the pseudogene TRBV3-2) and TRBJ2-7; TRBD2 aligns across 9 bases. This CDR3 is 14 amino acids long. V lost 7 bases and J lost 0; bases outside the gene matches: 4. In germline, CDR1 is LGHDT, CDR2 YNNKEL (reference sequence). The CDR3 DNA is TGTGCCAGCAAGACTAGCGGAGGCTCCTACGAGCAGTACTTC. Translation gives CASKTSGGSYEQYF.

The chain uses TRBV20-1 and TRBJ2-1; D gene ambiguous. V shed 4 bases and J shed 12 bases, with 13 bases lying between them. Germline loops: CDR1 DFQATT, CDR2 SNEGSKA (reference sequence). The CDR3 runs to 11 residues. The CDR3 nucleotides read TGCAGTGCTAAATTATCCGTTTCGCAGTTCTTC. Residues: CSAKLSVSQFF.

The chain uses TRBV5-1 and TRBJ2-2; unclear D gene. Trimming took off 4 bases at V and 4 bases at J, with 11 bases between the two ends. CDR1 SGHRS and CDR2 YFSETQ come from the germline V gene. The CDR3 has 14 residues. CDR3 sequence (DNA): TGCGCCAGCAGCCGCATAGCTCCCACCGGGGAGCTGTTTTTT. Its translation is CASSRIAPTGELFF.

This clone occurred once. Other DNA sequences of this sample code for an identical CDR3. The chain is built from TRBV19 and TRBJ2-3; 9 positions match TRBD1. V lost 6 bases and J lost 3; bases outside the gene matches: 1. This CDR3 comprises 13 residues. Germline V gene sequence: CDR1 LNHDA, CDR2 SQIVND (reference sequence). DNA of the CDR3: TGTGCCAGTAGGGACAGGGGAACAGATACGCAGTATTTT. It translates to CASRDRGTDTQYF.

The CDR3 nucleotides read TGTGCCAGCAGTGATGTGGGGGGCATTGGCTACACCTTC. Encoded protein: CASSDVGGIGYTF. The chain couples TRBV2 to TRBJ1-2, with a tentative D call TRBD1 (6 bases). V shed 3 bases and J shed 7 bases, with 12 bases lying between them. The germline gives CDR1 SNHLY, CDR2 FYNNEI. This CDR3 spans 13 amino acids.